These 10 T cell receptor beta chains share one sample of origin, sequenced in a study of low-dose radiotherapy and immunotherapy resistance in tumors. Time point of the sample: before trial treatment. cDNA synthesis used a TRAV/TRBV-specific primer set for both chains. It was with a constant-region primer and a V-primer adapter that TCRs were amplified over about 20 PCR cycles. TCRdb re-derived calls from the reads in MiXCR, one entry per CDR3 protein. This table holds tens of thousands of distinct CDR3 sequences, more than 7.5% found once. The material was PBMCs, obtained before treatment. All receptors derive from a male donor with prostate cancer.

There are a few counts of this clonotype. V and J are TRBV12-3 or TRBV12-4 and TRBJ2-1, with D perhaps TRBD1 (5 bases). V dropped 6 bases and J dropped 2 bases, with 17 bases sitting between them. There are 16 residues in the CDR3. The CDR3 loop is CASRRTPPVAYNEQFF. Written as DNA, the CDR3 is TGTGCCAGCAGACGGACACCCCCGGTGGCCTACAATGAGCAGTTCTTC.

This chain's CDR3 is CASSPEGPRDNEQFF. CDR3 nucleotide sequence: TGTGCCAGCAGCCCCGAGGGGCCCAGGGACAATGAGCAGTTCTTC. This rearrangement joins TRBV7-3 to TRBJ2-1, with D possibly called TRBD1 or TRBD2 (5 bases each). Trimming took 5 bases from V and 5 from J, leaving 16 bases between them. The CDR3 sequence is 15 residues long. CDR1 is SGHTA, CDR2 FQGTGA, per germline.

This clonotype occurred many times. The chain joins TRBV29-1 to TRBJ2-7; no clear D gene. The CDR3 loop spans 16 amino acids. V lost 6 bases and J 2 bases, leaving 23 bases between the germline ends. Germline V lookup: CDR1 SQVTM, CDR2 ANQGSEA. As DNA, the CDR3 is TGCAGCGTCGGAGCCCGGCCTCAAAAAAGGGCCTACGAGCAGTACTTC. This translates into CSVGARPQKRAYEQYF.

This clonotype was detected many times. The CDR3 is CASSLDGTGNPDGYTF. The CDR3 DNA reads TGTGCCAGCAGCTTAGATGGGACAGGGAACCCTGATGGCTACACCTTC. This rearrangement joins TRBV7-3 to TRBJ1-2; 9 bases map to TRBD1. This CDR3 region has 16 residues. Per germline, CDR1 SGHTA and CDR2 FQGTGA. Trimming at V came to 2 bases and at J to 6 bases, leaving 10 bases not matched to a gene.

This clonotype was observed many times. The V and J genes are TRBV30 and TRBJ1-4, with D perhaps matching TRBD1 (6 bases). Germline V lookup: CDR1 GTSNPN, CDR2 SVGIG (reference sequence). The V end lost 0 bases, the J end lost 5 bases, and 19 bases lay between the germline ends. This CDR3 has 17 amino acids. In DNA, the CDR3 is TGTGCCTGGAGTGTAGGGCCTGCCAGGGGAAAGAATGAAAAACTGTTTTTT. It translates to CAWSVGPARGKNEKLFF.

The chain uses TRBV18 and TRBJ2-7; 14 nucleotides match TRBD2. The CDR3 has 18 amino acids. Germline V lookup: CDR1 KGHSH, CDR2 LQKENI. V was clipped by 1 base and J by 5 bases; unmatched bases: 10. This CDR3 is CASSPQMGLAGVEDEQYF. CDR3 DNA: TGTGCCAGCTCACCACAGATGGGACTAGCGGGAGTTGAGGACGAGCAGTACTTC.

This clonotype occurred many times. This rearrangement joins TRBV6-1 to TRBJ1-2, with D maybe TRBD1 (5 bases). This CDR3 is 15 amino acids long. Germline assignment: CDR1 MNHNS and CDR2 SASEGT. The V and J ends lost 6 bases and 4 bases respectively, with 18 bases between them. DNA of the CDR3: TGTGCCAGCAGGAGCCCACCGGGGCAGCTCTATGGCTACACCTTC. It encodes CASRSPPGQLYGYTF.

In its sample, this clonotype was seen many times. The chain is built from TRBV10-2 and TRBJ1-5; D is undetermined. CDR1 and CDR2 (germline): WSHSY, SAAADI. V was cut by 3 bases and J by 6 bases, with 6 bases left in between. The CDR3 covers 12 residues. This CDR3 is CASSDWSQPQHF. CDR3 sequence (DNA): TGCGCCAGCAGTGACTGGAGTCAGCCCCAGCATTTT.

This clonotype has ten or more counts. The chain recombines TRBV27 with TRBJ2-7; TRBD2 agrees at 14 bases. The length of the CDR3 is 17 residues. CDR1 is MNHEY and CDR2 is SMNVEV in the germline V gene (reference sequence). V shed 6 bases, J shed 0 bases, and the junction held 7 bases outside the gene matches. The chain's CDR3 is CASRGLAGVQGSYEQYF. The DNA of the CDR3 is TGTGCCAGCAGGGGACTAGCGGGAGTGCAGGGCTCCTACGAGCAGTACTTC.

This clonotype was detected only a few times. The V gene is TRBV6-6, the J gene TRBJ2-7, with D perhaps given as TRBD1 or TRBD2 (5 bases each). Per germline, CDR1 MNHNY and CDR2 SVGAGI (reference sequence). The CDR3 is made up of 13 amino acids. The V and J ends lost 2 bases and 8 bases respectively, with 13 bases between them. The CDR3 DNA reads TGTGCCAGCAGTTACCAGGGTACGGGGAAGCAGTACTTC. Protein product: CASSYQGTGKQYF.